One sample yielded the 5 T cell receptor beta chains listed below, sequenced in a study of T cell responses to AZD1222 COVID-19 vaccine. Some clones are missing from TCRdb's copy, which holds only in-frame ones; the method was immunoSEQ multiplex PCR. The repertoire includes 150,000 to 200,000 clones, approximately 94% of them detected once, and roughly 5% sits in the top ten. The sample in question was peripheral blood, obtained 28 days after the second AZD1222 dose. Every receptor here comes from an adult who received the AZD1222 COVID-19 vaccine.

The chain links TRBV11-1 to TRBJ2-5; D is possibly TRBD2 (5 bases). In germline, CDR1 is SGHAT, CDR2 FQDESV (reference sequence). The CDR3 extends over 14 amino acids. Trimming shortened V by 1 base and J by 3 bases, and 9 bases separated the two germline ends. CDR3 loop: CASSLGSGKETQYF. The CDR3 bases are TGTGCCAGCAGCTTAGGGTCGGGGAAAGAGACCCAGTACTTC.

DNA of the CDR3: TGTGCCACCAGAACCTCGGGACTAGCGGCTAATGAGCAGTTCTTC. Its translation: CATRTSGLAANEQFF. V usage is TRBV15 and J usage is TRBJ2-1; 11 bases agree with TRBD2. CDR1 is LNHNV, CDR2 YYDKDF, per germline (reference sequence). The CDR3 is made up of 15 amino acids. Trimming at V came to 6 bases and at J to 7 bases, leaving 8 bases not matched to a gene.

The CDR3 reads CASSSSRAGWNEKLFF. CDR3 in DNA: TGCGCCAGCAGCTCCAGTAGGGCAGGATGGAATGAAAAACTGTTTTTT. The genes are TRBV5-1 and TRBJ1-4; D gene uncertain. Trimming removed 3 bases at V and 5 bases at J, with 17 bases between. The germline CDR1 and CDR2 sequences are SGHRS and YFSETQ. The length of the CDR3 is 16 residues. Looking up the rest from reference TRBV5-1 and TRBJ1-4 gives the full variable domain: KAGVTQTPRYLIKTRGQQVTLSCSPISGHRSVSWYQQTPGQGLQFLFEYFSETQRNKGNFPGRFSGRQFSNSRSEMNVSTLELGDSALYLCASSSSRAGWNEKLFFGSGTQLSVL.

This rearrangement joins TRBV7-6 to TRBJ2-1, with 15 bases identical to TRBD2. Germline CDR1 and CDR2: SGHVS and FNYEAQ. The V segment lost 3 bases and the J segment 6 bases; nucleotides outside the gene matches: 3. The CDR3 consists of 16 residues. Here the CDR3 reads CASSFGTSGRTNEQFF. Here the CDR3 DNA reads TGTGCCAGCAGCTTTGGGACTAGCGGGAGGACCAATGAGCAGTTCTTC.

The V and J genes are TRBV7-2 and TRBJ2-7; 8 positions match TRBD1. Germline V CDR1 and CDR2: SGHTA, FQGNSA. V trimming: 1 base; J trimming: 6 bases; junction bases outside the gene matches: 11. The CDR3 extends over 16 amino acids. CDR3 residues: CASSLGFGQGRLEQYF. As DNA, the CDR3 is TGTGCCAGCAGCTTAGGCTTTGGACAGGGAAGGCTCGAGCAGTACTTC.